Below are 22 T cell receptor beta chains sequenced from a single sample in a study of T-cell reconstitution after alpha-beta-depleted transplantation in children. Molecular barcoding with unique molecular identifiers was used for the TCRbeta library. TCRdb reprocessed the PCR reads with MiXCR, giving one entry per CDR3 protein. The sample yields roughly 120,000 distinct CDR3 sequences, about a tenth seen once. Material: PBMCs from the stem cell graft donor, obtained from the stem cell graft. These receptors originate from a human donor who donated a stem cell graft to a child with acute lymphoblastic leukemia.

This clonotype was detected many times. The rearrangement joins TRBV4-3 to TRBJ2-1, with 7 bases fitting TRBD1. With V trimmed by 2 bases and J by 1 base, 2 bases remained unmatched. CDR1 is LGHNA, CDR2 YSLEER, per germline. The CDR3 spans 15 residues. The DNA of the CDR3 is TGCGCCAGCAGCCAAAACAGGGGTTCCTACAATGAGCAGTTCTTC. Translated: CASSQNRGSYNEQFF.

This clonotype was recorded many times. The chain couples TRBV9 to TRBJ2-2; D call uncertain. This CDR3 has 14 residues. Trimming shortened V by 6 bases and J by 3 bases, and 12 bases separated the two germline ends. CDR1 and CDR2 (germline): SGDLS, YYNGEE. The CDR3 reads CASNLLPDTGELFF. The CDR3 coding sequence is TGTGCCAGCAACCTACTCCCCGACACCGGGGAGCTGTTTTTT.

This clonotype has at least ten counts. The CDR3 coding sequence is TGTGCCACCAGTGACTCGTTAGAGACTGGGACCCAGTACTTC. Translated, it gives CATSDSLETGTQYF. This chain joins TRBV24-1 and TRBJ2-5; no reliable D call. Germline V gene data show CDR1 as KGHDR and CDR2 as SFDVKD. Trimming removed 4 bases at V and 7 bases at J, with 15 bases between. The CDR3 totals 14 residues.

The chain links TRBV15 to TRBJ2-7; a weak D match, TRBD1 (5 bases). This CDR3 region has 18 residues. Germline-derived CDR1 and CDR2 are LNHNV and YYDKDF (reference sequence). V lost 0 bases to trimming and J lost 4 bases, with 22 bases between them. CDR3 DNA: TGTGCCACCAGCAGAGATCCCCCGCCGCTCGTGGGGCCTTACGAGCAGTACTTC. It encodes CATSRDPPPLVGPYEQYF.

As concerns this clonotype: It may be a read error: a sequence one base away is much more abundant. J is TRBJ1-2 and V is TRBV20-1; a possible D gene is TRBD1 (6 bases). Germline V gene data show CDR1 as DFQATT and CDR2 as SNEGSKA (reference sequence). The CDR3 extends over 13 amino acids. The V gene lost 5 bases and the J gene lost 7 bases, with 17 bases spanning the gap. The CDR3 region has the DNA TGCAGTGCTCTTCACAGGGTAAAAGGTGGCTACACCTTC. Protein: CSALHRVKGGYTF.

This clonotype was observed many times. V usage is TRBV7-9 and J usage is TRBJ2-7; maybe TRBD1 (5 bases). The CDR3 runs 16 residues. V dropped 2 bases and J dropped 2 bases, with 16 bases sitting between them. The germline CDR1 and CDR2 sequences are SEHNR and FQNEAQ (reference sequence). The CDR3 coding sequence is TGTGCCAGCAGCTTAAATTCTAAGGGGATCCCCTACGAGCAGTACTTC. It codes for CASSLNSKGIPYEQYF. Variable domain in full (rest from reference TRBV7-9 and TRBJ2-7): DTGVSQNPRHKITKRGQNVTFRCDPISEHNRLYWYRQTLGQGPEFLTYFQNEAQLEKSRLLSDRFSAERPKGSFSTLEIQRTEQGDSAMYLCASSLNSKGIPYEQYFGPGTRLTVT.

This clonotype was observed many times. V gene TRBV28 combines with J gene TRBJ2-1, with TRBD2 matching over 9 bases. Germline CDR1 reads MDHEN; CDR2 reads SYDVKM. This CDR3 spans 14 amino acids. V lost 4 bases, J lost 8 bases, and 6 bases stayed unmatched. The CDR3 DNA reads TGTGCCAGCAGTTATAGCGGGAGTAGGGATGAGCAGTTCTTC. Protein: CASSYSGSRDEQFF.

V and J are TRBV18 and TRBJ2-5; either TRBD1 or TRBD2 may supply D (6 bases each). This CDR3 spans 18 amino acids. Trimming shortened V by 2 bases and J by 4 bases, and 23 bases separated the two germline ends. Germline V CDR1 and CDR2: KGHSH, LQKENI. CDR3 protein: CASSPISVRWGAGETQYF. CDR3 DNA sequence: TGTGCCAGCTCACCAATTTCGGTCCGATGGGGGGCCGGAGAGACCCAGTACTTC.

Many counts were recorded for this clonotype. J is TRBJ2-5 and V is TRBV7-6; D could derive from TRBD1 or TRBD2 (5 bases each). Germline values: CDR1 SGHVS, CDR2 FNYEAQ. This CDR3 spans 13 amino acids. The ends were cut back, 5 bases at V and 2 bases at J, with 9 bases in the middle. As DNA, the CDR3 is TGTGCCAGCAGCCGGGGCCGACAAGAGACCCAGTACTTC. As protein: CASSRGRQETQYF.

This clonotype has a handful of counts. This chain connects TRBV7-2 to TRBJ1-1; D call uncertain. V was pared by 5 bases and J by 3 bases, with 4 bases between. Per the germline V gene, CDR1 is SGHTA and CDR2 is FQGNSA. The CDR3 has 11 amino acids. The CDR3 nucleotides read TGTGCCAGCAGCCACCACACTGAAGCTTTCTTT. Translating gives CASSHHTEAFF.

Regarding this clonotype: It may be a read error: a sequence one base away is much more abundant. The genes are TRBV14 and TRBJ2-7, with 7 bases identical to TRBD1. The CDR3 covers 16 residues. Trimming cost V 4 bases and J 0 bases; bases outside gene matches: 9. Germline V CDR1 and CDR2: SGHDN, FVKESK. This CDR3 is CASSPLQGSRSYEQYF. The CDR3 nucleotides are TGTGCCAGCAGCCCTTTACAGGGGTCCCGCTCCTACGAGCAGTACTTC.

There are many counts of this clonotype. V gene TRBV7-2 combines with J gene TRBJ2-1; tentative D call: TRBD2 (6 bases). Deletions cut 1 base from V and 5 bases from J, with 12 bases between. The CDR3 totals 15 residues. In germline, CDR1 is SGHTA, CDR2 FQGNSA. CDR3 nucleotides: TGTGCCAGCAGCTTAGGGTGGAAGCGGGACAATGAGCAGTTCTTC. It codes for CASSLGWKRDNEQFF. Using reference TRBV7-2 and TRBJ2-1 for the parts outside the CDR3, the full variable domain is GAGVSQSPSNKVTEKGKDVELRCDPISGHTALYWYRQSLGQGLEFLIYFQGNSAPDKSGLPSDRFSAERTGGSVSTLTIQRTQQEDSAVYLCASSLGWKRDNEQFFGPGTRLTVL.

This clonotype was seen many times. V and J are TRBV29-1 and TRBJ2-7; unclear D gene. The CDR3 is made up of 13 amino acids. V was pared by 6 bases and J by 0 bases, with 12 bases between. CDR1 is SQVTM and CDR2 is ANQGSEA in the germline V gene. The CDR3 DNA reads TGCAGCGTGTACGGACGCAGCTCCTACGAGCAGTACTTC. Protein: CSVYGRSSYEQYF.

This clonotype has a count of ten or more. The V gene is TRBV5-1, the J gene TRBJ2-6; 8 bases line up with TRBD1. From germline, CDR1 is SGHRS and CDR2 YFSETQ. The CDR3 totals 17 residues. Germline trimming cut 2 bases from V and 1 base from J; bases unmatched to any gene: 5. For the CDR3, the DNA is TGCGCCAGCAGCTTCGGAAACAGGGGGTCTGGGGCCAACGTCCTGACTTTC. It encodes CASSFGNRGSGANVLTF. The whole variable domain, remainder taken from reference TRBV5-1 and TRBJ2-6, is KAGVTQTPRYLIKTRGQQVTLSCSPISGHRSVSWYQQTPGQGLQFLFEYFSETQRNKGNFPGRFSGRQFSNSRSEMNVSTLELGDSALYLCASSFGNRGSGANVLTFGAGSRLTVL.

At least ten counts were recorded for this clonotype. The chain couples TRBV12-3 or TRBV12-4 to TRBJ2-1; TRBD2 is a possible D gene (5 bases). This CDR3 is 16 amino acids long. The ends were cut back, 3 bases at V and 0 bases at J, with 12 bases in the middle. Here the CDR3 DNA reads TGTGCCAGCAGTTTCCTGACCGGAGGCTCCTACAATGAGCAGTTCTTC. Protein sequence: CASSFLTGGSYNEQFF.

This clonotype was recorded at least ten times. CDR3 sequence (DNA): TGTGCCAGCAGCCCGTGGGATGGGGGGAAGGAAGAGACCCAGTACTTC. This gives the protein CASSPWDGGKEETQYF. This sequence joins TRBV9 and TRBJ2-5; possible D gene TRBD2, 6 bases. The V gene lost 4 bases and the J gene lost 3 bases, with 19 bases spanning the gap. The V gene's germline CDR1 is SGDLS and CDR2 YYNGEE. The CDR3 has 16 amino acids.

Regarding this clonotype: One end of the junction varies from germline; a read error may be responsible. The chain links TRBV12-3 or TRBV12-4 to TRBJ1-1; tentatively, D is TRBD1 (6 bases). The CDR3 has 12 residues. The CDR3 coding sequence is TGTGCCAGCCGTTTAGGGGGAACTGAAGCTTTCTTC. The encoded protein is CASRLGGTEAFF.

This clonotype has ten or more counts. This sequence joins TRBV5-1 and TRBJ2-5, with D perhaps TRBD2 (5 bases). Germline CDR1 is SGHRS and CDR2 is YFSETQ. Trimming removed 0 bases from V and 9 bases from J, with 15 bases in between. The CDR3 has 14 residues. The CDR3, as DNA: TGCGCCAGCAGCTTGGATGGAGGATGGAAGGCCCAGTACTTC. This codes for CASSLDGGWKAQYF.

This clonotype was seen at least ten times. The rearrangement joins TRBV20-1 to TRBJ2-5, with a tentative D call TRBD1 (6 bases). CDR3 length equals 14 residues. Germline V lookup: CDR1 DFQATT, CDR2 SNEGSKA (reference sequence). V lost 1 base and J lost 4, with 13 bases in between. The CDR3 here is CSARAPGHRETQYF. The CDR3 DNA is TGCAGTGCTAGAGCACCGGGACACAGAGAGACCCAGTACTTC.

Many counts were recorded for this clonotype. The chain uses TRBV27 and TRBJ2-3; no clear D. The CDR3 has 14 residues. Trimming took off 2 bases at V and 4 bases at J, with 10 bases between the two ends. CDR1 and CDR2 (germline): MNHEY, SMNVEV (reference sequence). The CDR3: CASSLKPVSDTQYF. The CDR3 DNA follows: TGTGCCAGCAGTTTAAAACCCGTCTCAGATACGCAGTATTTT.

This clonotype was observed many times. The chain is built from TRBV29-1 and TRBJ1-2; D gene ambiguous. Germline V gives CDR1 SQVTM, CDR2 ANQGSEA. With 8 bases removed from V and 2 bases from J, the gap between germline ends came to 9 bases. The CDR3 has 11 residues. The CDR3 DNA follows: TGCAGCTTCATGAGGAACTATGGCTACACCTTC. Amino acids: CSFMRNYGYTF.

A single count supports this clonotype. A much larger clone sits a single nucleotide away, making a read error possible. The rearrangement joins TRBV27 to TRBJ2-2, with D perhaps matching TRBD1 (6 bases). This CDR3 region has 14 residues. From germline, CDR1 is MNHEY and CDR2 SMNVEV (reference sequence). Between the trimmed V and J ends, which lost 7 bases and 7 bases, there was a span of 16 bases. The CDR3 region is CASMVQGSHGELFF. In DNA form, the CDR3 reads TGTGCCAGCATGGTACAGGGATCCCACGGGGAGCTGTTTTTT.